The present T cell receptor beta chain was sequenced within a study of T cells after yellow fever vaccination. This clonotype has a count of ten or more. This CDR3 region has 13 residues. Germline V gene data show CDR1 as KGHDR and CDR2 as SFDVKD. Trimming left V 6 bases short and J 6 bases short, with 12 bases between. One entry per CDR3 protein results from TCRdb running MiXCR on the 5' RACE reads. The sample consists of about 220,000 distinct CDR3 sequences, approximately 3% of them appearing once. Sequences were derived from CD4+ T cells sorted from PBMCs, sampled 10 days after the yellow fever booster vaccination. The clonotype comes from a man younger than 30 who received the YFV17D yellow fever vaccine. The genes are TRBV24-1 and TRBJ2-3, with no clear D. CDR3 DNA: TGTGCCACCAGTAGACCCGTCGCGGATACGCAGTATTTT. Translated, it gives CATSRPVADTQYF.